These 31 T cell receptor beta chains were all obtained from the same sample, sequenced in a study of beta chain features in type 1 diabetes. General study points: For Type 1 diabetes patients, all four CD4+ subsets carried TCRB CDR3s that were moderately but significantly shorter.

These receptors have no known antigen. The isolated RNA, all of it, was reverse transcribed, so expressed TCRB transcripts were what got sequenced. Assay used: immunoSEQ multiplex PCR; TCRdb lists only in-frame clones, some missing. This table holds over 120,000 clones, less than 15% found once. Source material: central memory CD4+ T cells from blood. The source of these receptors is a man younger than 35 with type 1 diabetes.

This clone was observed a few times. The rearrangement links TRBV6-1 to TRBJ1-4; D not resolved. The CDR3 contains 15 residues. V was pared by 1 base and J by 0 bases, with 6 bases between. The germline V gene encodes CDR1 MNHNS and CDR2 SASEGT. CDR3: CASSEGQATNEKLFF. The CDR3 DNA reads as TGTGCCAGCAGTGAAGGGCAAGCAACTAATGAAAAACTGTTTTTT.

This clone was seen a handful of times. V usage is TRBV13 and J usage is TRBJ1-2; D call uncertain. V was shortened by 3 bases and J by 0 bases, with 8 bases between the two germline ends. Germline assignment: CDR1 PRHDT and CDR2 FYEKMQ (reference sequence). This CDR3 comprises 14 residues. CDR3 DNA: TGTGCCAGCAGCTTGGAGAGAGCTAACTATGGCTACACCTTC. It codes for CASSLERANYGYTF.

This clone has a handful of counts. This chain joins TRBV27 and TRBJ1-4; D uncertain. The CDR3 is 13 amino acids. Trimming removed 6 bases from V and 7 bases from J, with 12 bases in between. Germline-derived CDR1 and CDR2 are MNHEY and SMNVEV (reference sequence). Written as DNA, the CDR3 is TGTGCCAGCAGCCATGGTGGTGGTGAAAAACTGTTTTTT. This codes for CASSHGGGEKLFF.

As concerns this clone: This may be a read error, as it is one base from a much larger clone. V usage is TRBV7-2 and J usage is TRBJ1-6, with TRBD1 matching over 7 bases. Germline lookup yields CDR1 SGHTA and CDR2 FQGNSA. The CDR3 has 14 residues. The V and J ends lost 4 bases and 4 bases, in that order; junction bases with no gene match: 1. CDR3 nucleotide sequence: TGTGCCAGCAGCTGGGGACAGTATAATTCACCCCTCCACTTT. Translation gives CASSWGQYNSPLHF.

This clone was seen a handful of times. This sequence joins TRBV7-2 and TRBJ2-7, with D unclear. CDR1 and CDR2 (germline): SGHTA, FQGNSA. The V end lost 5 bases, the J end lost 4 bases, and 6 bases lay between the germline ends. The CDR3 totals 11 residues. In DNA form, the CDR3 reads TGTGCCAGCAGCGACCAATACGAGCAGTACTTC. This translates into CASSDQYEQYF.

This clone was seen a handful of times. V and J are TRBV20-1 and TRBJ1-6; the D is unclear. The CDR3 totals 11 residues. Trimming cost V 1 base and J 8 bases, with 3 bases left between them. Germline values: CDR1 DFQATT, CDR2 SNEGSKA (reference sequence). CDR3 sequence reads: CSARGDSPLHF. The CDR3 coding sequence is TGCAGTGCTAGAGGGGATTCACCCCTCCACTTT.

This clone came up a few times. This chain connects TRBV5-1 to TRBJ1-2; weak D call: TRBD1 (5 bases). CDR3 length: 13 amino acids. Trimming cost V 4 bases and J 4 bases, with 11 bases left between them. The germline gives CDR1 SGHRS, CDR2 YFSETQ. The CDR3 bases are TGCGCCAGCAGCCTGACAGTTTTCTATGGCTACACCTTC. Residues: CASSLTVFYGYTF.

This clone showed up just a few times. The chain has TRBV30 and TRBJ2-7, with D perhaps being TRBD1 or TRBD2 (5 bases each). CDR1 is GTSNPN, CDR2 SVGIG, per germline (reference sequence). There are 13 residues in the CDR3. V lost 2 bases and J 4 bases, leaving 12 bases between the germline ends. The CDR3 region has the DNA TGTGCCTGGAGTCAGTGGGGGAAATACGAGCAGTACTTC. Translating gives CAWSQWGKYEQYF. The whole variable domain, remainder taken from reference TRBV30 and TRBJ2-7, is SQTIHQWPATLVQPVGSPLSLECTVEGTSNPNLYWYRQAAGRGLQLLFYSVGIGQISSEVPQNLSASRPQDRQFILSSKKLLLSDSGFYLCAWSQWGKYEQYFGPGTRLTVT.

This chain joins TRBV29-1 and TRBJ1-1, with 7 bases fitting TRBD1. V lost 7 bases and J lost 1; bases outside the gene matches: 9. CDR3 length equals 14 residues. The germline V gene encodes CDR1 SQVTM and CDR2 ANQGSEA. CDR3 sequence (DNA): TGCAGCGGCAAACAGGGGTCGGGGAACACTGAAGCTTTCTTT. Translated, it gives CSGKQGSGNTEAFF. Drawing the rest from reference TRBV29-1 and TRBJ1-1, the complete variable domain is SAVISQKPSRDICQRGTSLTIQCQVDSQVTMMFWYRQQPGQSLTLIATANQGSEATYESGFVIDKFPISRPNLTFSTLTVSNMSPEDSSIYLCSGKQGSGNTEAFFGQGTRLTVV.

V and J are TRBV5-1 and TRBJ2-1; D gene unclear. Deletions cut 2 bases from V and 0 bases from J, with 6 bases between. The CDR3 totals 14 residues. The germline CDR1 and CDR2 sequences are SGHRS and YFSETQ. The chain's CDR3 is CASSFGSSYNEQFF. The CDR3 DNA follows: TGCGCCAGCAGCTTCGGCAGCTCCTACAATGAGCAGTTCTTC.

The CDR3 DNA reads as TGTGCCAGTAGTATAGATTCGGGGCGGAGCTCCTACAATGAGCAGTTCTTC. Translated, it gives CASSIDSGRSSYNEQFF. The chain has TRBV19 and TRBJ2-1; D assignment may be TRBD1 or TRBD2 (5 bases each). V lost 0 bases and J lost 0, with 12 bases in between. The CDR3 sequence is 17 residues long. Looked up from germline, CDR1 is LNHDA and CDR2 is SQIVND (reference sequence). Full variable domain (outside the CDR3, taken from reference TRBV19 and TRBJ2-1): DGGITQSPKYLFRKEGQNVTLSCEQNLNHDAMYWYRQDPGQGLRLIYYSQIVNDFQKGDIAEGYSVSREKKESFPLTVTSAQKNPTAFYLCASSIDSGRSSYNEQFFGPGTRLTVL.

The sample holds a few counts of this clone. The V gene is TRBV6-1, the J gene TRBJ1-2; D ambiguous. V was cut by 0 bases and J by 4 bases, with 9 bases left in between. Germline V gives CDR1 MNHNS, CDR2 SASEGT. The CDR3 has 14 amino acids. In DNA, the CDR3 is TGTGCCAGCAGTGAAGCGCGGGCGAGCTATGGCTACACCTTC. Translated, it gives CASSEARASYGYTF.

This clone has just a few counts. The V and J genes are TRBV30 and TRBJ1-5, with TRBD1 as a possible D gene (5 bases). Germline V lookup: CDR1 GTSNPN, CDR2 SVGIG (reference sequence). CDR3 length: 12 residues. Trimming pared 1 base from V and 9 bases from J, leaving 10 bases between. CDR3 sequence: CAWSGKGLPQHF. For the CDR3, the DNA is TGTGCCTGGAGTGGGAAGGGGTTGCCCCAGCATTTT.

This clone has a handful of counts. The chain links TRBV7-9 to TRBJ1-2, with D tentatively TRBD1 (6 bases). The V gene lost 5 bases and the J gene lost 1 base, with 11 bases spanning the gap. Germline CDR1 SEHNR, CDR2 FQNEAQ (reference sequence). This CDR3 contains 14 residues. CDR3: CASSAIQGNYGYTF. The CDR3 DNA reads TGTGCCAGCAGCGCGATACAGGGTAACTATGGCTACACCTTC.

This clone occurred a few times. CDR3 nucleotide sequence: TGTGCCAGCAGGATACCGGGACAGTTCTATGGCTACACCTTC. Amino acids: CASRIPGQFYGYTF. V and J are TRBV28 and TRBJ1-2, with TRBD1 matching over 7 bases. Trimming removed 6 bases from V and 4 bases from J; junction bases left unmatched: 8. The CDR3 extends over 14 amino acids. CDR1 and CDR2 from the germline V gene are MDHEN and SYDVKM.

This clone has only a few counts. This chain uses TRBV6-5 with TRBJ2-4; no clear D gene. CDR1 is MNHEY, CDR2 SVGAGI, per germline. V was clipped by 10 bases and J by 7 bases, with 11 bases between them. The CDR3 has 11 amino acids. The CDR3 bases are TGTGCCACAGCAGTGGTCAACATTCAGTACTTC. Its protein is CATAVVNIQYF.

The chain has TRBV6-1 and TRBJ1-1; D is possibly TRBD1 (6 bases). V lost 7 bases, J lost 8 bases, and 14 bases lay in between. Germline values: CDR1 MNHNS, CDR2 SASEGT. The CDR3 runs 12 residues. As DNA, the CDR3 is TGTGCCAGCACCTTGGGACACGCCGAAGCTTTCTTT. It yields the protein CASTLGHAEAFF.

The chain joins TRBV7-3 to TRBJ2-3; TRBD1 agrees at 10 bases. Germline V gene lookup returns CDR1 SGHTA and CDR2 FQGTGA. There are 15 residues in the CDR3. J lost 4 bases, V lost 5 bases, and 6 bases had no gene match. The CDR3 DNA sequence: TGTGCCAGCAGCCGGGGACAGGGGTTCGCAGATACGCAGTATTTT. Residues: CASSRGQGFADTQYF. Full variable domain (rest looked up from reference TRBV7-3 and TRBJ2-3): GAGVSQTPSNKVTEKGKYVELRCDPISGHTALYWYRQSLGQGPEFLIYFQGTGAADDSGLPNDRFFAVRPEGSVSTLKIQRTERGDSAVYLCASSRGQGFADTQYFGPGTRLTVL.

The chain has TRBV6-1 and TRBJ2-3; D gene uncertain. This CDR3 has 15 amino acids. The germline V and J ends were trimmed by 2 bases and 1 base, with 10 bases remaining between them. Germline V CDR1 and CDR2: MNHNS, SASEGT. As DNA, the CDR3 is TGTGCCAGCAGTGAACTGTCAGGAGGCACAGATACGCAGTATTTT. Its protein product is CASSELSGGTDTQYF.

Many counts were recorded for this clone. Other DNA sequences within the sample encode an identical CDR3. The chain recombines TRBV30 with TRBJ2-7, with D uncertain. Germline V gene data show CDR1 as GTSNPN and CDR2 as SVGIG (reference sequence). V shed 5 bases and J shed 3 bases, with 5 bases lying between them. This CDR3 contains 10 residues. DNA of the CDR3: TGTGCCTGGGGCGGCTACGAGCAGTACTTC. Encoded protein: CAWGGYEQYF.

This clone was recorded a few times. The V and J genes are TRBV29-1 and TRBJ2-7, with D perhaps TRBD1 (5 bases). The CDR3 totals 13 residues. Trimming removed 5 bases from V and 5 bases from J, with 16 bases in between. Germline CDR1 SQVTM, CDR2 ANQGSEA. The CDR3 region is CSVRQTGSDEQYF. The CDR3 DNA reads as TGCAGCGTTCGACAGACGGGCAGCGACGAGCAGTACTTC.

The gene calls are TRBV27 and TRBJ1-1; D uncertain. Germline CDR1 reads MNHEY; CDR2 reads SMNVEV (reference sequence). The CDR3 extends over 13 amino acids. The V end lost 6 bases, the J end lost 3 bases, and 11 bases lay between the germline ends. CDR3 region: CASRRTSHTEAFF. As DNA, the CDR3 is TGTGCCAGCAGGAGGACCAGTCACACTGAAGCTTTCTTT.

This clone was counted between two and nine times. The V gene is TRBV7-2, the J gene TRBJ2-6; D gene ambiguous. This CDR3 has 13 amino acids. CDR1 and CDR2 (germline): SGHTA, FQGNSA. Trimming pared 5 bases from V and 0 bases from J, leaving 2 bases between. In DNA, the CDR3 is TGTGCCAGCAGCATCTCTGGGGCCAACGTCCTGACTTTC. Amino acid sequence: CASSISGANVLTF.

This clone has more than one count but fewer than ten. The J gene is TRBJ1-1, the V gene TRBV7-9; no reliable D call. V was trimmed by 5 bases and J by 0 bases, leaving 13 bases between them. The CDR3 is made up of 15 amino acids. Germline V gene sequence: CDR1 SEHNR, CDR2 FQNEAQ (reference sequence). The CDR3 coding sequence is TGTGCCAGCAGCGTAGGTAGGGCTTTGAACACTGAAGCTTTCTTT. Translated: CASSVGRALNTEAFF.

The CDR3 loop reads CASSLRLAQEGEQFF. CDR3 DNA sequence: TGTGCCAGCAGCTTAAGGCTAGCTCAGGAGGGCGAGCAGTTCTTC. The chain carries TRBV11-1 and TRBJ2-1, with D possibly TRBD2 on 6 matching bases. CDR3 length equals 15 residues. Germline values: CDR1 SGHAT, CDR2 FQDESV (reference sequence). V was cut by 2 bases and J by 10 bases, with 18 bases left in between.

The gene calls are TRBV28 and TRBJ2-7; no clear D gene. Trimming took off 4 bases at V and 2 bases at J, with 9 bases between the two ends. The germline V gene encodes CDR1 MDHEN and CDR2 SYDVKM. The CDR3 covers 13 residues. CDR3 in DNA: TGTGCCAGCAGTTCCCCCCACACCTACGAGCAGTACTTC. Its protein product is CASSSPHTYEQYF.

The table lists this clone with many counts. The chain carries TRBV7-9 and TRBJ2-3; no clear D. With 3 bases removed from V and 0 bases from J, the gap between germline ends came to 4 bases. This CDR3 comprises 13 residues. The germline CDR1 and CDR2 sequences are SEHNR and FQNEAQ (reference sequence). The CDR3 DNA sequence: TGTGCCAGCAGCTTCGGGAGCACAGATACGCAGTATTTT. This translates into CASSFGSTDTQYF.

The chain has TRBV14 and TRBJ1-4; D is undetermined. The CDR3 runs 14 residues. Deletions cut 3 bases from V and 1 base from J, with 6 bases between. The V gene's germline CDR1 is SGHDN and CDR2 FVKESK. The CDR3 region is CASSQGRTNEKLFF. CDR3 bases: TGTGCCAGCAGCCAGGGGAGAACTAATGAAAAACTGTTTTTT.

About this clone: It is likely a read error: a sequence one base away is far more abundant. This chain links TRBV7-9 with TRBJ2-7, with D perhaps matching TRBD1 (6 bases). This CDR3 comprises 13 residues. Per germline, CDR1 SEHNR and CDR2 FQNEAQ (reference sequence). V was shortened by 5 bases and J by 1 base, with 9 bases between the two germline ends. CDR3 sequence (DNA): TGTGCCAGCAGCGGGACAAAATCCTACGAGCAGTACTTC. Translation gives CASSGTKSYEQYF.

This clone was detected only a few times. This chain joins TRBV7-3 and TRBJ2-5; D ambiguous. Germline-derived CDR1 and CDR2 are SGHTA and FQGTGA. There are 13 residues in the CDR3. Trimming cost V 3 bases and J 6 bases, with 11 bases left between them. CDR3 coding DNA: TGTGCCAGCAGCTTTTCCCAGAAGAAGACCCAGTACTTC. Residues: CASSFSQKKTQYF.

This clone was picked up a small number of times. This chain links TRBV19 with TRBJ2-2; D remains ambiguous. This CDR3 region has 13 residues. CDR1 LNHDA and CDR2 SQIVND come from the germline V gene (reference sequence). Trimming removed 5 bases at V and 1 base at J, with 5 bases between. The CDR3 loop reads CASSPRNTGELFF. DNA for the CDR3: TGTGCCAGTAGTCCCAGGAACACCGGGGAGCTGTTTTTT.